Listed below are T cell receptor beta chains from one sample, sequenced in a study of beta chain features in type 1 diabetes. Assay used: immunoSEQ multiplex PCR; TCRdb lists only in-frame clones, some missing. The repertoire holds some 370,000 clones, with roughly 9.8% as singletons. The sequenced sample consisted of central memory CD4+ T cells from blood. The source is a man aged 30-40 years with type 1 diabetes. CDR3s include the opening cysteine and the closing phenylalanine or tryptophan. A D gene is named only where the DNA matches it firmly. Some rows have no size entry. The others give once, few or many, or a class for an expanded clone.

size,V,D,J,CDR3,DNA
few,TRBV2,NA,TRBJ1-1,CASSVQLNTEAFF,TGTGCCAGCAGTGTGCAGTTAAACACTGAAGCTTTCTTT
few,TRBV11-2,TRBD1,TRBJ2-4,CASSWPTGDKNIQYF,TGTGCCAGCAGCTGGCCGACAGGGGATAAAAACATTCAGTACTTC
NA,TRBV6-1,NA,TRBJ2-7,CASSPGSGQYF,TGTGCCAGCAGCCCAGGGAGCGGGCAGTACTTC
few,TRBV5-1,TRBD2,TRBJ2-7,CASSMGGGSSPYEQYF,TGCGCCAGCTCTATGGGTGGCGGGAGCTCCCCCTACGAGCAGTACTTC
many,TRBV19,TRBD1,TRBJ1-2,CASSRPTGEHYGYTF,TGTGCCAGTAGCCGACCGACAGGGGAGCACTATGGCTACACCTTC
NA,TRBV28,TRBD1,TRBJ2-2,CASKRGPTGELFF,TGTGCCAGCAAAAGGGGGCCCACCGGGGAGCTGTTTTTT
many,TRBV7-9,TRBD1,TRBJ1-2,CASSSRMTGGDYGYTF,TGTGCCAGCAGCTCCCGAATGACAGGGGGCGACTATGGCTACACCTTC
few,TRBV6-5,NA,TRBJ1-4,CASSYSGQAEKLFF,TGTGCCAGCAGTTACTCTGGCCAGGCCGAAAAACTGTTTTTT
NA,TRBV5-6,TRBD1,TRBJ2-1,CASSLNRGRSNEQFF,TGTGCCAGCAGCTTGAACAGGGGTCGGTCCAATGAGCAGTTCTTC
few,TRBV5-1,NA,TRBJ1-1,CASSTGAGTEAFF,TGCGCCAGCAGCACAGGAGCTGGGACTGAAGCTTTCTTT
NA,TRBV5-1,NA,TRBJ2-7,CASSFSGTTYEQYF,TGCGCCAGCAGCTTTTCCGGGACAACCTACGAGCAGTACTTC
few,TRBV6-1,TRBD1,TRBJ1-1,CASRQGLNTEAFF,TGTGCCTCAAGACAGGGCCTGAACACTGAAGCTTTCTTT
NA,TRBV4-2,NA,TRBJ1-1,CASSQDMTDPFGYAFF,TGTGCCAGCAGCCAAGATATGACAGATCCTTTTGGATATGCTTTCTTT
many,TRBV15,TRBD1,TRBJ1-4,CATSRERIRGEKLFF,TGTGCCACCAGCAGAGAGAGGATCAGGGGGGAAAAACTGTTTTTT
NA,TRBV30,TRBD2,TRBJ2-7,CAWSVLAGEIPTSYEQYF,TGTGCCTGGAGTGTTCTAGCGGGAGAAATCCCAACGTCCTACGAGCAGTACTTC
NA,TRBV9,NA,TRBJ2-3,CASSGDGFWTDTQYF,TGTGCCAGCAGCGGCGATGGGTTCTGGACAGATACGCAGTATTTT
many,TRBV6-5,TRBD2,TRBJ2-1,CASRLAGAEVYEQFF,TGTGCCAGCAGGTTAGCGGGAGCGGAGGTTTATGAGCAGTTCTTC
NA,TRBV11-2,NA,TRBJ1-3,CASSPQRVSGNTIYF,TGTGCCAGCAGCCCCCAGAGAGTCTCTGGAAACACCATATATTTT
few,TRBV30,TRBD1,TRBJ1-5,CAWSGGQLNQPQHF,TGTGCCTGGAGTGGGGGACAGCTTAATCAGCCCCAGCATTTT
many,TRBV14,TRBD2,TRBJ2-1,CASSQIAGRTSNEQFF,TGTGCCAGCAGCCAAATAGCGGGACGCACCTCCAATGAGCAGTTCTTC
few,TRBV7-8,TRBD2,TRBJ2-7,CASSEATSGSYEQYF,TGTGCCAGCAGTGAGGCGACTAGCGGGAGCTACGAGCAGTACTTC
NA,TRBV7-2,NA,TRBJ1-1,CASSIENTEAFF,TGTGCCAGCAGCATAGAGAACACTGAAGCTTTCTTT
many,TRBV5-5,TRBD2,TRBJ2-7,CASTKIREGSEQYF,TGTGCCAGCACAAAAATTAGGGAGGGAAGCGAGCAGTACTTC
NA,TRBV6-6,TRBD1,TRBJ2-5,CASSTTGYETQYF,TGTGCCAGCAGTACGACAGGGTACGAGACCCAGTACTTC
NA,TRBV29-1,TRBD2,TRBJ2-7,CSVLTSGSSYEQYF,TGCAGCGTTTTAACTAGCGGGAGCTCCTACGAGCAGTACTTC
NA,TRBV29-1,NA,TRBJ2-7,CSVEDSRSSYEQYF,TGCAGCGTTGAGGATTCCCGGAGCTCCTACGAGCAGTACTTC
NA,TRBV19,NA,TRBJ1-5,CASTPRGGDQPQHF,TGTGCCAGTACTCCCAGAGGGGGAGATCAGCCCCAGCATTTT
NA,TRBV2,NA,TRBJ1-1,CASRPTGNTEAFF,TGTGCCAGCAGGCCGACAGGGAACACTGAAGCTTTCTTT
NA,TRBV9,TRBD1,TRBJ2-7,CASSVATGGPYEQYF,TGTGCCAGCAGCGTAGCTACAGGGGGCCCATACGAGCAGTACTTC
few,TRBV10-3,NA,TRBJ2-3,CAIKSTLGQEQDTQYF,TGTGCCATCAAATCAACGCTAGGGCAGGAGCAAGATACGCAGTATTTT
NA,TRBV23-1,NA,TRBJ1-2,CASSQSRWGNWIHCYGYTF,TGCGCCAGCAGTCAATCGAGATGGGGGAATTGGATTCACTGCTATGGCTACACCTTC
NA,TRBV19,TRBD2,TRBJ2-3,CASSLTSGRVTDTQYF,TGTGCCAGTAGTTTGACTAGCGGGAGGGTGACAGATACGCAGTATTTT
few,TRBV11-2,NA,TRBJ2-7,CASSFGGDLREQYF,TGTGCCAGCAGCTTCGGGGGAGATCTTCGTGAGCAGTACTTC
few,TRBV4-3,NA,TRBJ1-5,CASSHPQVNQPQHF,TGCGCCAGCAGCCATCCCCAAGTTAATCAGCCCCAGCATTTT
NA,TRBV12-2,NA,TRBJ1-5,CASRTTLTGREPQHF,TGTGCAAGTCGCACTACCCTTACAGGGCGGGAGCCCCAGCATTTT
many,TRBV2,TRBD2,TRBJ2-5,CASSEGLGGQETQYF,TGTGCCAGCAGTGAGGGACTAGGTGGCCAAGAGACCCAGTACTTC
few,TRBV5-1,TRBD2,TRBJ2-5,CASTETGTSFRETQYF,TGCGCCAGCACCGAGACCGGGACTAGTTTTCGAGAGACCCAGTACTTC
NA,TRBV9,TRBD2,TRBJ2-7,CASSVTSGRREQYF,TGTGCCAGCAGCGTGACTAGCGGGAGGCGAGAGCAGTACTTC
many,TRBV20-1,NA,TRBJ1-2,CSVGGQASYTF,TGCAGTGTCGGGGGTCAGGCCAGCTACACCTTC
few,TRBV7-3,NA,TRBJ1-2,CASSLEGTGYGYTF,TGTGCCAGCAGCTTAGAGGGGACGGGGTATGGCTACACCTTC
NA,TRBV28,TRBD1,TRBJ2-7,CASRPDRVYEQYF,TGTGCCAGCAGGCCTGACAGGGTCTACGAGCAGTACTTC
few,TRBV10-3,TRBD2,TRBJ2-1,CAIRKREGEQFF,TGTGCCATCAGGAAGCGGGAGGGGGAGCAGTTCTTC
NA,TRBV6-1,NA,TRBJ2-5,CASSEAKRETQYF,TGTGCCAGCAGTGAAGCAAAGCGGGAGACCCAGTACTTC
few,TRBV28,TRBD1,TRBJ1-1,CASSLPGGNTEAFF,TGTGCCAGCAGTCTCCCAGGGGGGAACACTGAAGCTTTCTTT
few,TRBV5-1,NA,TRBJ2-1,CASSLDWSNEQFF,TGCGCCAGCAGCTTGGACTGGTCCAATGAGCAGTTCTTC
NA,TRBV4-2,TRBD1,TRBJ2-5,CASSLPGQKETQYF,TGTGCCAGCAGCCTCCCGGGACAGAAAGAGACCCAGTACTTC
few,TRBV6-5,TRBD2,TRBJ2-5,CASGAGGQETQYF,TGTGCCAGCGGGGCGGGGGGCCAAGAGACCCAGTACTTC
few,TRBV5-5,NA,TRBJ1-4,CASSLNEKLFF,TGTGCCAGCAGCCTCAATGAAAAACTGTTTTTT
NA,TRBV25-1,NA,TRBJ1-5,CASRQGGNQPQHF,TGTGCCAGCAGACAGGGTGGGAATCAGCCCCAGCATTTT
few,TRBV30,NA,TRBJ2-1,CAWALGRQQFF,TGTGCCTGGGCTTTGGGACGACAGCAGTTCTTC
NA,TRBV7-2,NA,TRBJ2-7,CASSPPGGHYEQYF,TGTGCCAGCAGCCCTCCCGGGGGACACTACGAGCAGTACTTC
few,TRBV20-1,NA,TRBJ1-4,CSAATNEKLFF,TGCAGTGCGGCAACTAATGAAAAACTGTTTTTT
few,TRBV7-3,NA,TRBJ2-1,CASSPFGGYSYNEQFF,TGTGCCAGCAGCCCCTTCGGTGGATACTCCTACAATGAGCAGTTCTTC
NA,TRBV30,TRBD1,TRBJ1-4,CAWSPTGEKLFF,TGTGCCTGGAGTCCGACAGGGGAAAAACTGTTTTTT